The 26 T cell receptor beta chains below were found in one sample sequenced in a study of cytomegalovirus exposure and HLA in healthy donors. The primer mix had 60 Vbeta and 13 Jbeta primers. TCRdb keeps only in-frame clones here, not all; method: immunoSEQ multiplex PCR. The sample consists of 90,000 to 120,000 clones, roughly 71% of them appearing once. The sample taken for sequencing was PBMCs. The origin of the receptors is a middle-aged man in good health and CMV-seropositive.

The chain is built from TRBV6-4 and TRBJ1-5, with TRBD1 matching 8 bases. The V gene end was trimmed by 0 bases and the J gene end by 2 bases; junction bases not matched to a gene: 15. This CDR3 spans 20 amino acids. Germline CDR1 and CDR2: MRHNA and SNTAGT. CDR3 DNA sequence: TGTGCCAGCAGTGACTCGAGACCGAAGGACAGGGAAGGGGGCAATCAGCCCCAGCATTTT. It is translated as CASSDSRPKDREGGNQPQHF.

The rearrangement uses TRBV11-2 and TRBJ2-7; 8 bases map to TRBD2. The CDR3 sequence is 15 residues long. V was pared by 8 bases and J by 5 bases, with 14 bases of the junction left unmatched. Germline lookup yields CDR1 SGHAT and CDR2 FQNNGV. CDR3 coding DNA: TGTGCCAGCGCCCCGACTGGCGGGAGGCCCCACGAGCAGTACTTC. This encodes CASAPTGGRPHEQYF.

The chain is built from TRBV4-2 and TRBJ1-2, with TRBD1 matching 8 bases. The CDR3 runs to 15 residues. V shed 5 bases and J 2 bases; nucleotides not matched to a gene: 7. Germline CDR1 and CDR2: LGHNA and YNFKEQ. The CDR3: CASSDQRQGNYGYTF. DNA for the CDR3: TGTGCCAGCAGCGACCAAAGACAGGGGAACTATGGCTACACCTTC.

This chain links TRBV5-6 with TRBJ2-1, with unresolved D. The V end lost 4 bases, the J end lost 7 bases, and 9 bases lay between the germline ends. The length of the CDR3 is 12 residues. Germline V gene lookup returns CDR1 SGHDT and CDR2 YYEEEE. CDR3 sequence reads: CASSPSGNEQFF. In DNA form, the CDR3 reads TGTGCCAGCAGCCCCAGTGGTAATGAGCAGTTCTTC.

The CDR3 spells CASSLVGMSGRLFF. For the CDR3, the DNA is TGTGCCAGCAGCTTAGTCGGGATGAGCGGGAGACTGTTCTTC. The chain joins TRBV7-9 to TRBJ2-1; 8 bases map to TRBD2. CDR3 size: 14 residues. J was trimmed by 15 bases and V by 1 base; bases with no gene match: 11. Germline V CDR1 and CDR2: SEHNR, FQNEAQ (reference sequence).

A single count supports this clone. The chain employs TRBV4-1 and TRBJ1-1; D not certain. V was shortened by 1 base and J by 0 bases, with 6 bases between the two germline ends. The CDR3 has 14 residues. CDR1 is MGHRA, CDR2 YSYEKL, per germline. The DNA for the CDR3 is TGCGCCAGCAGCCAAGTTTTCGTGAACACTGAAGCTTTCTTT. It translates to CASSQVFVNTEAFF.

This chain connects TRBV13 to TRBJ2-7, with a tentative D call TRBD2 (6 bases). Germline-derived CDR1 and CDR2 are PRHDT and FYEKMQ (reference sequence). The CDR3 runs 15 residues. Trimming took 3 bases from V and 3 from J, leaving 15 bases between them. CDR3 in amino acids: CASSFVGGRVYEQYV. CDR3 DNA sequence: TGTGCCAGCAGCTTCGTGGGAGGTAGGGTCTACGAGCAGTACGTC.

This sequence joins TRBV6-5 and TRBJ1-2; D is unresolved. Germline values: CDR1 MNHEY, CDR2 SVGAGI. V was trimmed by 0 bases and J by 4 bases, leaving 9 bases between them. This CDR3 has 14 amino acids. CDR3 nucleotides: TGTGCCAGCAGTTACTCGCCAGGCCTCTATGGCTACACCTTC. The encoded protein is CASSYSPGLYGYTF.

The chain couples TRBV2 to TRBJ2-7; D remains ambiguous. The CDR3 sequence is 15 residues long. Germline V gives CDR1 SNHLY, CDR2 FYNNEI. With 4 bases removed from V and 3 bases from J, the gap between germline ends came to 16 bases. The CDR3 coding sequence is TGTGCCAGCAGTGCTGGGCCCCCAGAACTCTACGAGCAGTACGTC. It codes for CASSAGPPELYEQYV.

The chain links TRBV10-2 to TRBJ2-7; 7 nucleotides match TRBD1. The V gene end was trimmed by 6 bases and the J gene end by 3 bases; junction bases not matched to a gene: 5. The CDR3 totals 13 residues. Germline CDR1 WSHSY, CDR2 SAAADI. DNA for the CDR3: TGCGCCAGCAGCGCCGGGACAGTCTACGAGCAGTACTTC. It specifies CASSAGTVYEQYF.

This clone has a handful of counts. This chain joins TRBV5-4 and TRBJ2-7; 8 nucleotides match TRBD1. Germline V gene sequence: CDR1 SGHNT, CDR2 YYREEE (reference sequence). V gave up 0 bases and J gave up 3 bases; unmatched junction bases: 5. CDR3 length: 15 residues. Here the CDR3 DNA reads TGTGCCAGCAGCTTGGGAGGACAGGGCCGCTACGAGCAGTACGTC. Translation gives CASSLGGQGRYEQYV.

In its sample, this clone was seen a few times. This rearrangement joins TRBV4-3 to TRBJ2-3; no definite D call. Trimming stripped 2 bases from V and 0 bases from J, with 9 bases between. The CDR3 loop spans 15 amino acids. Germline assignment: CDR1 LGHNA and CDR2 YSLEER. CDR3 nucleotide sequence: TGCGCCAGCAGCCAATTACCGACTAGCACAGATACGCAGTATTTT. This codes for CASSQLPTSTDTQYF.

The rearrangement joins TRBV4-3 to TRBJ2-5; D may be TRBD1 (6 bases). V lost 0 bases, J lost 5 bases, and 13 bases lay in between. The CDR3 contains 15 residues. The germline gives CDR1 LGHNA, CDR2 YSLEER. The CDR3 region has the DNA TGCGCCAGCAGCCAAGACGTGGCAGGGGAGGAGACCCAGTACTTC. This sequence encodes CASSQDVAGEETQYF.

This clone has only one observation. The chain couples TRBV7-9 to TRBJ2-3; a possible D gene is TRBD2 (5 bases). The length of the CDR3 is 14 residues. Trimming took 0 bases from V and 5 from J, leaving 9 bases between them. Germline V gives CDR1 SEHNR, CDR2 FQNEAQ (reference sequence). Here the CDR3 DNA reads TGTGCCAGCAGCTTAGCGGGAGTGGTAGATACGCAGTATTTT. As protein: CASSLAGVVDTQYF. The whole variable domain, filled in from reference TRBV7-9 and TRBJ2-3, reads DTGVSQNPRHKITKRGQNVTFRCDPISEHNRLYWYRQTLGQGPEFLTYFQNEAQLEKSRLLSDRFSAERPKGSFSTLEIQRTEQGDSAMYLCASSLAGVVDTQYFGPGTRLTVL.

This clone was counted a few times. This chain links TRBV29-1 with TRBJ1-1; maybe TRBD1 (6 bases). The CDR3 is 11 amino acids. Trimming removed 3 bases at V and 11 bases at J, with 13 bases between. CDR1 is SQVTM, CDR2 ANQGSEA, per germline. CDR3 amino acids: CSVDGTLGAFF. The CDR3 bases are TGCAGCGTTGATGGGACACTTGGTGCTTTCTTT. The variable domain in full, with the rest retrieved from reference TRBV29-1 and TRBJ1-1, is SAVISQKPSRDICQRGTSLTIQCQVDSQVTMMFWYRQQPGQSLTLIATANQGSEATYESGFVIDKFPISRPNLTFSTLTVSNMSPEDSSIYLCSVDGTLGAFFGQGTRLTVV.

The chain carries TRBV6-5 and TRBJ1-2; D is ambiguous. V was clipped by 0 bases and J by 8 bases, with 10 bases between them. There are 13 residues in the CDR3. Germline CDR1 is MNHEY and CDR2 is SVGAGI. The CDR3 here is CASSYSFGSGYTF. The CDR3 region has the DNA TGTGCCAGCAGTTACTCGTTTGGCTCCGGCTACACCTTC.

CDR3 in DNA: TGTGCCATCAGTGGGGCGGGGGCCAGGGATACGCAGTATTTT. It encodes CAISGAGARDTQYF. The chain recombines TRBV10-3 with TRBJ2-3; perhaps TRBD2 as D (7 bases). This CDR3 comprises 14 residues. V was clipped by 4 bases and J by 6 bases, with 14 bases between them. Per germline, CDR1 ENHRY and CDR2 SYGVKD.

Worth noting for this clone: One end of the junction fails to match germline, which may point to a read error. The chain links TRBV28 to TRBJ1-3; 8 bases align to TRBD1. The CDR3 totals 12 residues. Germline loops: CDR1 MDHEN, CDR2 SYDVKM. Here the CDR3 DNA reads TGTGCCAGCAGTTCCCCAGGACAGGGAGAGGAGTTT. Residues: CASSSPGQGEEF.

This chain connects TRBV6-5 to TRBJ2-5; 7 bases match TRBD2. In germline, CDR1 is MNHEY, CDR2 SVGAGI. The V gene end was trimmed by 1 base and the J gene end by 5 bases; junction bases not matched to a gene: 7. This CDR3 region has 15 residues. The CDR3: CASSYWGGGPETQYF. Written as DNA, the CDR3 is TGTGCCAGCAGTTACTGGGGGGGAGGGCCGGAGACCCAGTACTTC.

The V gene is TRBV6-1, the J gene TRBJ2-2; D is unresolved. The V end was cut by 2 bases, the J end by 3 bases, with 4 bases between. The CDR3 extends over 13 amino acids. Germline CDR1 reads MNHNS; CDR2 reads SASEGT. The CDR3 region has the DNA TGTGCCAGCAGTGAATTATACACCGGGGAGCTGTTTTTT. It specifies CASSELYTGELFF.

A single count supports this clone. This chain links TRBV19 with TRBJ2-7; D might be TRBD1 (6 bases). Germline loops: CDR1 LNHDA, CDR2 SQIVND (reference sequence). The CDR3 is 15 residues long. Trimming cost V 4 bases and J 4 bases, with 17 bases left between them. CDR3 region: CASSTGTGLEYEQYF. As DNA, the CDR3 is TGTGCCAGTAGTACCGGAACAGGGTTGGAGTACGAGCAGTACTTC.

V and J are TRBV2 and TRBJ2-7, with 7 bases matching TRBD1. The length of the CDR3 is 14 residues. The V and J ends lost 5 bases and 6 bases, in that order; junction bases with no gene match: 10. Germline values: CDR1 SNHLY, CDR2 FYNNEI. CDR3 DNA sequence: TGTGCCAGCAGTCCGGACAGGCAATCAGGCGAGCAGTACTTC. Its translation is CASSPDRQSGEQYF.

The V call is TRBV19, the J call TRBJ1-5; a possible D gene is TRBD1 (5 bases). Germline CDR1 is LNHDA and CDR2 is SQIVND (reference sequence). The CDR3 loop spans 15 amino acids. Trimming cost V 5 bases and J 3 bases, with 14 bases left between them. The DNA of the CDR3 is TGTGCCAGTAGTCTCGGGGGGAATGACAATCAGCCCCAGCATTTT. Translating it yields CASSLGGNDNQPQHF.

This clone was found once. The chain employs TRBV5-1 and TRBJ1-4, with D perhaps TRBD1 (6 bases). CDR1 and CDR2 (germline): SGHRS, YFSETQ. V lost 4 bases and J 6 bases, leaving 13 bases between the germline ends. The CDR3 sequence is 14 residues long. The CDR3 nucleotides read TGCGCCAGCAGCGGACCCCCAGGGGATGAAAAACTGTTTTTT. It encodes CASSGPPGDEKLFF.

This chain's CDR3 is CAITTGWDTEAFF. In DNA form, the CDR3 reads TGTGCCATCACAACAGGGTGGGACACTGAAGCTTTCTTT. The chain couples TRBV10-3 to TRBJ1-1; D perhaps matches TRBD1 (6 bases). The ends were cut back, 7 bases at V and 3 bases at J, with 12 bases in the middle. Germline V gene lookup returns CDR1 ENHRY and CDR2 SYGVKD. The CDR3 sequence is 13 residues long.

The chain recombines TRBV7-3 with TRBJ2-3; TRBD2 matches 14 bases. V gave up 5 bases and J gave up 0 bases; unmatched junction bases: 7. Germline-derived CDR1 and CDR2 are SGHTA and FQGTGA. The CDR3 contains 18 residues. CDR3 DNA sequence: TGTGCCAGCAGCAGGGGACTAGCGGGGGACGCTAGCACAGATACGCAGTATTTT. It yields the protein CASSRGLAGDASTDTQYF.